This entry is about one T cell receptor beta chain. Its antigen has not been determined. No much larger clone exists at a distance of one base, and base qualities are not known. The data stem from a study of tumor-infiltrating lymphocytes in primary liver carcinoma (dated by TCRdb to about 2017). Study-wide context: Of the five patients (three men and two women, aged 30 to 69 years), four had hepatocellular carcinoma and one had combined HCC and intrahepatic cholangiocarcinoma. The five patients had tumors of stage T1-T3 N0M0, with maximum diameters ranging from roughly 4.2 to 10 cm. Samples yielded roughly 3.65 to 7.5 million productive TCRbeta reads; read depth did not differ significantly between tissue types. For each liver tumor, the study sampled five regions along with adjacent normal tissue and blood, and applied TCRbeta repertoire sequencing, expression microarrays and whole-exome sequencing. TCRbeta repertoire sequencing covered roughly 35 specimens from 5 patients: 25 tumor regions, 5 adjacent noncancerous liver tissues and 5 peripheral blood samples. Agilent mRNA microarray profiling was performed on the approximately 25 tumor region samples to relate TCRbeta repertoire diversity to the local molecular phenotype. High reproducibility was observed for the technical replicate repertoires, with mean shared-clone rates roughly 0.89 and correlation coefficients above 0.95. Points the paper makes about the study in general: Only roughly 8-25% of top clones appeared in all five regions of a tumor, which suggests that tumor-infiltrating T cells are spatially heterogeneous. With just four to six patients in the study, the authors point out that the findings should be validated in a larger study. The top 250 clones accounted for a significantly greater share of the repertoire in tumors than in blood (p = 0.039). Bulk unsorted samples precluded comparing CD4+ and CD8+ T cell repertoires. Because only the TCR beta chain was sequenced and unpaired alpha chains were not captured, true repertoire diversity is likely underestimated. Pairs of tumor regions showed greater repertoire overlap (mean 36%) than tumor-adjacent pairs (around 17%) or tumor-blood pairs (roughly 15%), which is consistent with antigen-driven expansion.

Total RNA and DNA were co-extracted from about 20-30 mg of bulk tissue with the AllPrep DNA/RNA mini kit, without cell sorting. Surgical resection was performed in China between November 2015 and early 2016 on about five patients with histopathologically diagnosed primary liver carcinoma. At the time of sampling, the patients were treatment-naive and had chronic HBV infection. Each tumor was sampled at five spatially separated regions: the tumor centre plus the superior, inferior, left-lateral and right-lateral poles. Histology showed that every tumor sample contained more than 80% viable tumor cells. Pieces of fresh tumor and adjacent tissue were cut in half, with one half kept in RNAlater at -80 degrees C and the other half sent for histology. Using a constant-region primer and ProtoScript II reverse transcriptase, TCRbeta-specific cDNA was reverse-transcribed from approximately 0.55 ug total RNA. Three nested multiplex PCR rounds, following a slightly modified ARM-PCR procedure, were used to build the TCRbeta libraries. Sample barcodes and Illumina adapters were added in a final 25-cycle PCR using Deep VentR polymerase. Before sequencing, amplicons of 200-500 bp were gel-purified using a QIAquick gel extraction kit. The TCRbeta amplicons were sequenced with 250-bp paired-end reads on an Illumina HiSeq 2500. The paper's data handling went like this. Trimmomatic v0.33 was used to quality-trim the reads, and FLASH v1.2.11 was used to merge paired reads so that full CDR3 sequences could be recovered. V, D and J germline segments were assigned to the rearranged TCRbeta sequences by MiGEC v1.2.1b. VDJtools v1.0.0 computed clonotype statistics and Shannon-Wiener diversity indices. Except for diversity analysis, only each sample's 250 most abundant clonotypes were used in subsequent analyses to reduce sampling bias. TCRdb handled the public reads itself, with Q25 trimming in fastp and clone calling in MiXCR, and kept productive beta chains. Here each entry gathers all rows of one CDR3 protein and keeps the most common genes and DNA. Clone size and V and J calls follow TCRdb, not the original study. This sample lists more than 20,000 distinct CDR3 sequences; more than 75% were detected once. 35% of the sample goes to the ten largest clones.

The receptor was isolated from a woman aged 25 to 39 with primary liver carcinoma and hepatitis B virus infection. The sequenced sample consisted of liver tumor tissue from sampling region 2. In the paper's terms, the cell subset or site label means: tumor region T2, inferior pole.

The DNA is TGTGCCAGCAGTCTCGACACTGTTTATGGCTACACCTTC. Its product reads: CASSLDTVYGYTF. The V and J segments used are TRBV6-6 and TRBJ1-2, with the D segment identity uncertain. At the junction V is shortened by 5 bases and J by 5 bases, with 12 bases in between. CDR1 and CDR2 are drawn from the germline V gene (reference sequence): MNHNY, SVGAGI. Including cysteine and phenylalanine, the CDR3 has 13 amino acids. The DNA shown is the 39-base CDR3, in frame from base 1.